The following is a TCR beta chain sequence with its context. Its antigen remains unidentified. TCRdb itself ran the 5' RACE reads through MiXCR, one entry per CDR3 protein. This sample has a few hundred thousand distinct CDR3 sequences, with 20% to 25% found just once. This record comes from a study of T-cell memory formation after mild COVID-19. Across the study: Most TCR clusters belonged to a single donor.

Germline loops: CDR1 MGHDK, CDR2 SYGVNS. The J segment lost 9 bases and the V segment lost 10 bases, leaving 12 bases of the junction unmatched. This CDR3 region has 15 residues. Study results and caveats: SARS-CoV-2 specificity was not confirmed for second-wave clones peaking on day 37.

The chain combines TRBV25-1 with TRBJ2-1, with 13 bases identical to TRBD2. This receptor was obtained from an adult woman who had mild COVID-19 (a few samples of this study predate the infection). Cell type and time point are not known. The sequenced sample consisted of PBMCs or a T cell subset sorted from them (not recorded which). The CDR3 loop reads CATMGLAGPSGEQFF. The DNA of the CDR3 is TGTGCCACTATGGGACTAGCGGGACCATCGGGTGAGCAGTTCTTC.